This T cell receptor beta chain was identified in a study of T cells and Merkel cell carcinoma outcomes. Study-level results: Reportedly, T-cell repertoire with density predicts Merkel cell carcinoma outcomes.

TCRdb keeps only in-frame clones here, not all; method: immunoSEQ multiplex PCR. The table includes under 25,000 clones, roughly four fifths detected once. Concerning this clone: Its antigen is unknown. The junction and the germline gene differ at one end; a read error may be behind it.

The CDR3 loop spans 15 amino acids. The V gene's germline CDR1 is MNHEY and CDR2 SVGAGI. The chain carries TRBV6-5 and TRBJ2-2; D gene ambiguous. Sequenced sample: tumor tissue from Merkel cell carcinoma. This TCR derives from a human donor with Merkel cell carcinoma. CDR3 DNA sequence: TGTGCCAGCAGTTACTCGGGCACGAAAACCGGGGAGCTGTTTTTT. This encodes CASSYSGTKTGELFF.